Below, one T cell receptor (beta chain) is given with its context. The sample belongs to a study of shared clonotypes between healthy human individuals. Background on the study: Every donor yielded three CD4 naive, three CD4 memory, two CD8 naive and one CD8 memory plate.

Healthy adults negative for HIV, lacking recent acute infections or vaccinations, served as donors. The trim removed 2 bases at V and 4 bases at J, leaving 17 bases unmatched. CDR3 length: 21 residues. Germline V gene sequence: CDR1 SGHVS, CDR2 FNYEAQ. Several immunoSEQ 96-well plates shared each subset's DNA, each plate a replicate. The method was immunoSEQ multiplex PCR; TCRdb's version includes in-frame clones alone and lacks a portion of them. Here the sample spans around 2.5 million clones, over 85% being singletons. J is TRBJ2-1 and V is TRBV7-6; 13 bases line up with TRBD2. The TCR was taken from a man in his late teens or twenties in good health. Some clones in this sample may be carry-over from other donors' samples. Sequencing was performed on naive CD4+ T cells from PBMCs. As for subset: CD45RA+ positively selected. The CDR3 loop reads CASSLTYRDRGTSGAYNEQFF. The CDR3 coding sequence is TGTGCCAGCAGCTTAACCTACCGGGACCGGGGGACTAGCGGGGCTTACAATGAGCAGTTCTTC.